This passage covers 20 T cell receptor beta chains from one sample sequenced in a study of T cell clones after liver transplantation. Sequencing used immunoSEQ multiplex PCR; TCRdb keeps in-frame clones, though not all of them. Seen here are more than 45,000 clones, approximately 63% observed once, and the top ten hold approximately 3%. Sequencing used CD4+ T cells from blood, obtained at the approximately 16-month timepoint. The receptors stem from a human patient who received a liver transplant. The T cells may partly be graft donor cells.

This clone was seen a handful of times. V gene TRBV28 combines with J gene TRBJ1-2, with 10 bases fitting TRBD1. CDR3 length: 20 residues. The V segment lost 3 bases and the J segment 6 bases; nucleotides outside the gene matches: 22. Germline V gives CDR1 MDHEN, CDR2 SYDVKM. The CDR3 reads CASSFVADYPGQGFANGYTF. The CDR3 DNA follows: TGTGCCAGCAGTTTCGTAGCCGACTATCCGGGACAGGGGTTTGCGAATGGCTACACCTTC.

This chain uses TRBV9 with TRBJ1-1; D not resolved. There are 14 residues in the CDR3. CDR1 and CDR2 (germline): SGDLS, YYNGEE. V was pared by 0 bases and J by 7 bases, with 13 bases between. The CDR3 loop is CASSVAAGMGEAFF. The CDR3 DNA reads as TGTGCCAGCAGCGTAGCGGCCGGGATGGGTGAAGCTTTCTTT.

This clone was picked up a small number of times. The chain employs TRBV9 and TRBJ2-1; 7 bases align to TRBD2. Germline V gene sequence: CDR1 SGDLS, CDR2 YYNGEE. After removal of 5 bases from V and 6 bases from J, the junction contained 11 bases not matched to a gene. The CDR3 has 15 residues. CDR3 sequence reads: CASSLGASGLNEQFF. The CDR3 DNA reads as TGTGCCAGCAGTTTAGGGGCTAGCGGACTCAATGAGCAGTTCTTC.

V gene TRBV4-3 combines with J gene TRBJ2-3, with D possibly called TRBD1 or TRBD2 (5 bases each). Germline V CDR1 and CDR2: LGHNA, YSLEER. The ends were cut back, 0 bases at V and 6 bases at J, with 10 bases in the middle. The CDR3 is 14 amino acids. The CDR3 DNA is TGCGCCAGCAGCCAAGATACGGGGCGTGATACGCAGTATTTT. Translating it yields CASSQDTGRDTQYF.

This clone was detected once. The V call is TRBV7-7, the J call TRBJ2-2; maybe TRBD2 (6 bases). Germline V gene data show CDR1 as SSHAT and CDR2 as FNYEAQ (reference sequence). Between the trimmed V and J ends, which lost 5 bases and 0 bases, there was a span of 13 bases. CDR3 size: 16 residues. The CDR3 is CASSPAPGANTGELFF. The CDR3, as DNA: TGTGCCAGCAGCCCCGCGCCGGGGGCGAACACCGGGGAGCTGTTTTTT.

The CDR3 bases are TGTGCCAGCAGTTTCTATCCCGGGACAGGGTACGAGCAGTACTTC. Encoded protein: CASSFYPGTGYEQYF. This chain connects TRBV7-2 to TRBJ2-7, with TRBD1 matching over 9 bases. The CDR3 sequence is 15 residues long. Trimming cost V 6 bases and J 4 bases; bases outside gene matches: 10. Per germline, CDR1 SGHTA and CDR2 FQGNSA.

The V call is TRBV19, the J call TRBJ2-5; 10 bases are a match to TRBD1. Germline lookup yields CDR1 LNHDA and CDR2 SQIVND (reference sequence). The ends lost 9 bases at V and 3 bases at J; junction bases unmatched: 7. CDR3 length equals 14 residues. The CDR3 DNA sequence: TGTGCCAGCCGGGACAGGGGACTCGAAGAGACCCAGTACTTC. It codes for CASRDRGLEETQYF.

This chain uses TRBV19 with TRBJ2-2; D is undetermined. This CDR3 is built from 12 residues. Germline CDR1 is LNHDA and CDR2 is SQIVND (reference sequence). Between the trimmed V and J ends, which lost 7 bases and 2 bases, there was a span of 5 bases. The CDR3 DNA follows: TGTGCCAGTAAGGCCAACACCGGGGAGCTGTTTTTT. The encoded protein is CASKANTGELFF.

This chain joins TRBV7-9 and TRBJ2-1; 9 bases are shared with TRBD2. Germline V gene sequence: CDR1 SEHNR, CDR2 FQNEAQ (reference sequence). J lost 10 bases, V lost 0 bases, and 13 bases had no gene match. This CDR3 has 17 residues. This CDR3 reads CASSLAGGGAPLYEQFF. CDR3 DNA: TGTGCCAGCAGCTTAGCTGGCGGGGGGGCCCCATTATACGAGCAGTTCTTC.

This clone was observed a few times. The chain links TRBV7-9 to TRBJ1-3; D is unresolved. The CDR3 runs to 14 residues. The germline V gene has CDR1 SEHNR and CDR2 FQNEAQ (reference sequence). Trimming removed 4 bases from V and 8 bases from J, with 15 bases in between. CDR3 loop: CASSSNGLGDTIYF. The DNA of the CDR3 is TGTGCCAGCAGCTCTAACGGCTTGGGTGACACCATATATTTT.

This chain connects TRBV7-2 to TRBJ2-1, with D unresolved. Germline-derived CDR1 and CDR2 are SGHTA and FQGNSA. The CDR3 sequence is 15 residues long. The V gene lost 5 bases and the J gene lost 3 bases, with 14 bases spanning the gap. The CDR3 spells CASSPQGPIYNEQFF. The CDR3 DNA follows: TGTGCCAGCAGCCCGCAAGGACCTATCTACAATGAGCAGTTCTTC.

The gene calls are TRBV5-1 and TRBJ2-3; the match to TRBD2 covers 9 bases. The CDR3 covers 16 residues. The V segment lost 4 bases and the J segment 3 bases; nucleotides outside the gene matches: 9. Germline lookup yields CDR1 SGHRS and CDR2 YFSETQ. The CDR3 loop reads CASSASLAGSTDTQYF. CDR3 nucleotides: TGCGCCAGCAGCGCTTCACTAGCGGGCTCAACAGATACGCAGTATTTT.

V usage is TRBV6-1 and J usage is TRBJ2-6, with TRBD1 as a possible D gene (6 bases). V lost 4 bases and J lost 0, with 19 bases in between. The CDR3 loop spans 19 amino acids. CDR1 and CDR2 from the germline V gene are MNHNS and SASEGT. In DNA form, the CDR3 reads TGTGCCAGCAGTGGCCCACGAGGGAGCAGGGGCTCTGGGGCCAACGTCCTGACTTTC. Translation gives CASSGPRGSRGSGANVLTF.

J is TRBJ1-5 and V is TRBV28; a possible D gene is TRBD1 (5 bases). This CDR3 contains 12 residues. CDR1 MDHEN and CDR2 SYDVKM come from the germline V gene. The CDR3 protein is CGSARRDQPQHF. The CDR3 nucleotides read TGTGGGTCAGCCCGGCGGGACCAGCCCCAGCATTTT.

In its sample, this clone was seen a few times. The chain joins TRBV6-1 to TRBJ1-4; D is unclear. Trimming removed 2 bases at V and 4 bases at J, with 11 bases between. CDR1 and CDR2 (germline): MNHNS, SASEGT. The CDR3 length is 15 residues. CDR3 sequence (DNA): TGTGCCAGCAGTGAAAATCGGCAGCGTAATGAAAAACTGTTTTTT. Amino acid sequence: CASSENRQRNEKLFF.

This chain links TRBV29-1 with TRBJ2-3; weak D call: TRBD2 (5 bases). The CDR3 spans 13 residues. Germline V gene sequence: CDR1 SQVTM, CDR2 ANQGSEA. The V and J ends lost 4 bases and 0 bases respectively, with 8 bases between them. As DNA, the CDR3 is TGCAGCGTTGGACTACTTAGCACAGATACGCAGTATTTT. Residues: CSVGLLSTDTQYF.

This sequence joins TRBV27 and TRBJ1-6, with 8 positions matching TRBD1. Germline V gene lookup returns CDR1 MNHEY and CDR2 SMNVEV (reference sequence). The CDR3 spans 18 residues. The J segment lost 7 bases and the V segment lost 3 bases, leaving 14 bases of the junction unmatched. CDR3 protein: CASSLTGTGNPANSPLHF. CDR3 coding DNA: TGTGCCAGCAGTTTGACCGGGACAGGCAATCCGGCCAATTCACCCCTCCACTTT.

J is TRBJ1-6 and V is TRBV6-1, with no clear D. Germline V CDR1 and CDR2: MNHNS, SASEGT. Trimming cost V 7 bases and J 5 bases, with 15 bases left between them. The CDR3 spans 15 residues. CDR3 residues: CASTKGNTDNSPLHF. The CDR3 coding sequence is TGTGCCAGCACTAAGGGAAATACTGATAATTCACCCCTCCACTTT.

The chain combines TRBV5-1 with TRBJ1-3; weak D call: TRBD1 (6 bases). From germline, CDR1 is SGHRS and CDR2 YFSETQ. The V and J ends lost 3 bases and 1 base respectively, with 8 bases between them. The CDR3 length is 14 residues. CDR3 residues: CASSSGHSGNTIYF. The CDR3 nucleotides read TGCGCCAGCAGCTCGGGACATTCTGGAAACACCATATATTTT.

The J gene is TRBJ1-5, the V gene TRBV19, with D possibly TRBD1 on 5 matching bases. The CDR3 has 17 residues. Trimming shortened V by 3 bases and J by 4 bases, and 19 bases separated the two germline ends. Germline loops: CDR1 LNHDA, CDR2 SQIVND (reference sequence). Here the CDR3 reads CASSIAWGGSGNQPQHF. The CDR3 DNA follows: TGTGCCAGTAGTATTGCGTGGGGGGGATCAGGAAATCAGCCCCAGCATTTT.